This TCR beta chain came from a study of CD8 T cells in ankylosing spondylitis. Whole-study results and caveats: A motif in TCR beta, a set of several highly homologous variants, appeared characteristic of ankylosing spondylitis blood. Disease-linked clones reportedly showed significant enrichment in matched ankylosing spondylitis synovial fluid.

Note on this clonotype: Its antigen remains unknown.

In making TCR beta libraries, quantitative 5'-RACE with molecular barcodes was used. Using its own MiXCR run on the 5' RACE reads, TCRdb lists one record per CDR3 protein. The sample yields 90,000 to 120,000 distinct CDR3 sequences, less than 25% seen once. Germline assignment: CDR1 DFQATT and CDR2 SNEGSKA (reference sequence). The V end lost 5 bases, the J end lost 4 bases, and 13 bases lay between the germline ends. This CDR3 has 13 residues. The receptor's source is a male donor with ankylosing spondylitis. The sample consisted of synovial fluid, either unsorted or a sorted T cell fraction (not recorded which). The chain carries TRBV20-1 and TRBJ2-3, with D hard to call. In DNA, the CDR3 is TGCAGTGCTCCACTTAACAGAGCAGATACGCAGTATTTT. It codes for CSAPLNRADTQYF.